This T cell receptor beta chain was recorded in a study of chemoradiotherapy in HPV16-positive cancers. Study outcomes and limitations: Better recurrence-free survival went with HPV-responsive T-cell expansion in HPV16-positive patients. Functional assays defining HPV-specific T cells used only a couple of HPV16-positive patients.

V was clipped by 4 bases and J by 3 bases, with 9 bases between them. The germline V gene has CDR1 SGHNT and CDR2 YENEEA. The CDR3 totals 13 residues. Sequencing was performed with immunoSEQ multiplex PCR; in TCRdb, only in-frame clones are kept and a portion is missing. The sample lists roughly 13,000 clones; approximately 90% were seen once. Details on this clone: As yet, its antigen is unknown. Other DNA sequences within the sample encode an identical CDR3.

The chain joins TRBV11-3 to TRBJ1-1; D is unresolved. The input for sequencing was tumor tissue, taken from a patient who underwent chemoradiotherapy. The receptor was derived from a human donor with HPV-associated anogenital cancer. The CDR3 region is CASSSPGDTEAFF. The CDR3, as DNA: TGTGCCAGCAGCTCCCCGGGCGACACTGAAGCTTTCTTT.